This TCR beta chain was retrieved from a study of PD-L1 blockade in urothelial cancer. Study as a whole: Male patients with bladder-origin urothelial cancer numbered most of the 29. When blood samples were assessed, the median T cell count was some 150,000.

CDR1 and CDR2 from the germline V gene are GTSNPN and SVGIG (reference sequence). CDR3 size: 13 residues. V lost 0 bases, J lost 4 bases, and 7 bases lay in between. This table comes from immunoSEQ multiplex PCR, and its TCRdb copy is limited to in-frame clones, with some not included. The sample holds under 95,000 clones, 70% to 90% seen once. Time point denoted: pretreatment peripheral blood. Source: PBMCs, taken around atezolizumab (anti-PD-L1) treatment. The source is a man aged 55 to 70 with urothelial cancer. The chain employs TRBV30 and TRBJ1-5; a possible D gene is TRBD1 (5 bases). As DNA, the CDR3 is TGTGCCTGGAGTGTACGGGGGAATCAGCCCCAGCATTTT. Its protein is CAWSVRGNQPQHF.